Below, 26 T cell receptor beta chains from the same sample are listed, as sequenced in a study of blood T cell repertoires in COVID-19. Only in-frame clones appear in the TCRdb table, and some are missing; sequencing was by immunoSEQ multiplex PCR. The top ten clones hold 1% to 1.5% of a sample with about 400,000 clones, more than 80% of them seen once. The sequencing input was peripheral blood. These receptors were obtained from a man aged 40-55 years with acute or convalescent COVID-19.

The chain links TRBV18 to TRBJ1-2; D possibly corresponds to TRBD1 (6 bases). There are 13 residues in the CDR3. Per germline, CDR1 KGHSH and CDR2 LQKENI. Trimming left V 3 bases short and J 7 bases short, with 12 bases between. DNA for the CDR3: TGTGCCAGCTCACCGGTCCAGGGGCCTGGCTACACCTTC. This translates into CASSPVQGPGYTF.

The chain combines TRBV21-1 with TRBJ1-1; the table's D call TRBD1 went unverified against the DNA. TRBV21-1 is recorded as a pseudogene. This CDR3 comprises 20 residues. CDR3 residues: CASSKAQGKPSLRRNTEAFF. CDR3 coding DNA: TGTGCCAGCAGCAAAGCTCAGGGTAAACCATCTCTACGACGGAACACTGAAGCTTTCTTT.

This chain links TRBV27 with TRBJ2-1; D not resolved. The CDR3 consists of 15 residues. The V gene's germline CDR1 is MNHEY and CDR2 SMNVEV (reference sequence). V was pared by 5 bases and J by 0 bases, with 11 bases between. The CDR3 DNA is TGTGCCAGCAGTCCCTATCCAGGCTCCTACAATGAGCAGTTCTTC. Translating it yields CASSPYPGSYNEQFF.

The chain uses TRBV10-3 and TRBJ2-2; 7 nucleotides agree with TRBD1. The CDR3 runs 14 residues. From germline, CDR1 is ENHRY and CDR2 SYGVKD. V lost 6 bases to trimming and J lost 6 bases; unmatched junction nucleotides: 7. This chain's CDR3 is CAIRKTGISGELFF. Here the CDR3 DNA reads TGTGCCATCAGAAAGACAGGGATTTCCGGGGAGCTGTTTTTT.

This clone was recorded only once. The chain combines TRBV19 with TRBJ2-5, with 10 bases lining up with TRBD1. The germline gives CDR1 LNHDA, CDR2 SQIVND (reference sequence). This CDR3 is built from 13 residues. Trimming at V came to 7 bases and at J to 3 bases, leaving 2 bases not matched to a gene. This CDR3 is CASKGTGEETQYF. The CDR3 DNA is TGTGCCAGTAAGGGGACAGGGGAAGAGACCCAGTACTTC.

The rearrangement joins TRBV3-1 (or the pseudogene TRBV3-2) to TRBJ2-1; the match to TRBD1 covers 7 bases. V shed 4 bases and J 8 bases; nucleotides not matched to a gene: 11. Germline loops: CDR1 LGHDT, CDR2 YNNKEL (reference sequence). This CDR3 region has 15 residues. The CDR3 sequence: CASSRGQGDVDEQFF. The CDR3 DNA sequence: TGTGCCAGCAGCCGGGGGCAGGGGGATGTAGATGAGCAGTTCTTC.

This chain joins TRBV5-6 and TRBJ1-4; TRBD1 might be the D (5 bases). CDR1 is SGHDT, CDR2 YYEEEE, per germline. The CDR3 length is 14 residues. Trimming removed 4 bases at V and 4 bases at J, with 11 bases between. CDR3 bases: TGTGCCAGCAGCCGACGGCAGGGTAATGAAAAACTGTTTTTT. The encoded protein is CASSRRQGNEKLFF.

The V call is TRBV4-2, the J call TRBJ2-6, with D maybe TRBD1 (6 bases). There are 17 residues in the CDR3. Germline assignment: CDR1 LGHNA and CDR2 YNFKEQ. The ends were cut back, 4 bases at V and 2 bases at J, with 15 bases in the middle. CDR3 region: CASSPRVGGTGANVLTF. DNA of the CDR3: TGTGCCAGCAGCCCCCGGGTAGGGGGTACTGGGGCCAACGTCCTGACTTTC.

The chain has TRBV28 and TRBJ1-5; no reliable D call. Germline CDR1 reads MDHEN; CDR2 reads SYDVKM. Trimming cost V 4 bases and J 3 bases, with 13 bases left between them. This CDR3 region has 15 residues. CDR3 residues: CASSWVGRHNQPQHF. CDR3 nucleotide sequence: TGTGCCAGCAGTTGGGTGGGCCGCCACAATCAGCCCCAGCATTTT.

CDR3 sequence: CSAFRKETQYF. The CDR3 nucleotides read TGCAGTGCTTTTAGAAAAGAGACCCAGTACTTC. V and J are TRBV20-1 and TRBJ2-5; D uncertain. Trimming removed 5 bases from V and 3 bases from J, with 7 bases in between. CDR3 size: 11 residues. The germline gives CDR1 DFQATT, CDR2 SNEGSKA (reference sequence).

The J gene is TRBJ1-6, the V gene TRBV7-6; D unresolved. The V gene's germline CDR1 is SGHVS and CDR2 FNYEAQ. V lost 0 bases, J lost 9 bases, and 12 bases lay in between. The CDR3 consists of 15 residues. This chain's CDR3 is CASSLAGGLGSPLHF. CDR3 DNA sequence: TGTGCCAGCAGCTTAGCTGGAGGGTTGGGTTCACCCCTCCACTTT.

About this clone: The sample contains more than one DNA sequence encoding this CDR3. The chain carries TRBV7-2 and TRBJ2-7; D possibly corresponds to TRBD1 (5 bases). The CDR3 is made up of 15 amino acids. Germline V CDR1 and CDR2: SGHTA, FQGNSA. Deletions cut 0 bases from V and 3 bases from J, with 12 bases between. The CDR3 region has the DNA TGTGCCAGCAGCTTAGCAGCGCAGGGCCACTACGAGCAGTACTTC. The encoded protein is CASSLAAQGHYEQYF. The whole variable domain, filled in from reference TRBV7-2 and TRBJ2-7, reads GAGVSQSPSNKVTEKGKDVELRCDPISGHTALYWYRQSLGQGLEFLIYFQGNSAPDKSGLPSDRFSAERTGGSVSTLTIQRTQQEDSAVYLCASSLAAQGHYEQYFGPGTRLTVT.

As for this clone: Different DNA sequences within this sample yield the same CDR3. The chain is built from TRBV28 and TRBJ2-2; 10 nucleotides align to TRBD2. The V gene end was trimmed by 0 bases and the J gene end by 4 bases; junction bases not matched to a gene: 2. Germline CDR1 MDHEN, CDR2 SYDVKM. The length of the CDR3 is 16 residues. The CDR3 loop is CASSLWTSGRTGELFF. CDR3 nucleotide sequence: TGTGCCAGCAGTTTATGGACTAGCGGGCGCACCGGGGAGCTGTTTTTT.

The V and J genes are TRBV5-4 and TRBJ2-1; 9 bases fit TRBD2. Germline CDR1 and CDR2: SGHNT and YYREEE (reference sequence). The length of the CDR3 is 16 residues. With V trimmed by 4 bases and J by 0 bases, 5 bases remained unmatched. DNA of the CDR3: TGTGCCAGCAGCGCTAATAGCGGGAGCTCCTACAATGAGCAGTTCTTC. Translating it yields CASSANSGSSYNEQFF.

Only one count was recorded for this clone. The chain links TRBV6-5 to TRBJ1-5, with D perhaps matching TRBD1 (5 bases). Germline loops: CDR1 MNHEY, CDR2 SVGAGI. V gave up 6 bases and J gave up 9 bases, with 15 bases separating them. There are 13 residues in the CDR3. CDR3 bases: TGTGCCAGCAGGCGGGGGAGCCGAGCGCCCCAGCATTTT. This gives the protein CASRRGSRAPQHF.

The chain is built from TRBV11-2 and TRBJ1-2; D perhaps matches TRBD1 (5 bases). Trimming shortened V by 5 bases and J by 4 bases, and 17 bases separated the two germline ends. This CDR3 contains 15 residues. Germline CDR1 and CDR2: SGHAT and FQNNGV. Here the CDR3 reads CASSRSSQGIYGYTF. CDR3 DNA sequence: TGTGCCAGCAGCCGTAGTTCCCAGGGAATCTATGGCTACACCTTC.

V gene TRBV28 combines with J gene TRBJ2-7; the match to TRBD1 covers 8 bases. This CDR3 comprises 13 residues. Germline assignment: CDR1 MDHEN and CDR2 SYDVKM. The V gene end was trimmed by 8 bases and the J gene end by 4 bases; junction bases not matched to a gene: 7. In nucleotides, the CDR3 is TGTGCCAGCCTAGACAGGGGATCTTACGAGCAGTACTTC. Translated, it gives CASLDRGSYEQYF. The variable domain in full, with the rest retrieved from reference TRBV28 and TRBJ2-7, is DVKVTQSSRYLVKRTGEKVFLECVQDMDHENMFWYRQDPGLGLRLIYFSYDVKMKEKGDIPEGYSVSREKKERFSLILESASTNQTSMYLCASLDRGSYEQYFGPGTRLTVT.

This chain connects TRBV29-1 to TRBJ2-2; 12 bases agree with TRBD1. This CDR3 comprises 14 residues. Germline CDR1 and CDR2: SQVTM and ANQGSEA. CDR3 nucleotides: TGCACCGCGGGACAGGGGGCATCCACCGGGGAGCTGTTTTTT. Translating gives CTAGQGASTGELFF.

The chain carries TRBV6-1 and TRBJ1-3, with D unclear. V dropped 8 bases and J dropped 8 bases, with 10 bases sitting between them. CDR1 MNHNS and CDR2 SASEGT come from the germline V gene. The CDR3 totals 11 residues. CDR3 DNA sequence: TGTGCCAGCGGAGGCGGATACACCATATATTTT. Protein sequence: CASGGGYTIYF.

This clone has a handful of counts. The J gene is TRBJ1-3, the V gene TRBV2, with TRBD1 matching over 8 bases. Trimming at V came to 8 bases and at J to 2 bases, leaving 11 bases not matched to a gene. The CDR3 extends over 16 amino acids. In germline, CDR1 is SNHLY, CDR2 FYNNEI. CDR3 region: CASSRTGQSTGNTIYF. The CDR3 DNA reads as TGTGCCAGCTCCAGGACAGGGCAGAGTACTGGAAACACCATATATTTT. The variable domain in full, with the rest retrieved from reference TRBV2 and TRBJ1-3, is EPEVTQTPSHQVTQMGQEVILRCVPISNHLYFYWYRQILGQKVEFLVSFYNNEISEKSEIFDDQFSVERPDGSNFTLKIRSTKLEDSAMYFCASSRTGQSTGNTIYFGEGSWLTVV.

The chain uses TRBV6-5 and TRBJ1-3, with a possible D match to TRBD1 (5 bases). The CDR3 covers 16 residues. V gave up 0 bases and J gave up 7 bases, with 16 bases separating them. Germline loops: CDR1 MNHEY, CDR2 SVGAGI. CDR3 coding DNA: TGTGCCAGCAGTTACTCGAGGGTGCAGGGAGGCAACACCATATATTTT. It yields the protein CASSYSRVQGGNTIYF.

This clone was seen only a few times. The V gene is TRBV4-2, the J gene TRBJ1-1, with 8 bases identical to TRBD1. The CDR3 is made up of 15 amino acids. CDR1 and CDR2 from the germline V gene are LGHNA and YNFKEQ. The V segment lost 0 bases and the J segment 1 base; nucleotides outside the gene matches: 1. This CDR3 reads CASSQDGTGNTEAFF. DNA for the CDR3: TGTGCCAGCAGCCAAGATGGGACAGGGAACACTGAAGCTTTCTTT.

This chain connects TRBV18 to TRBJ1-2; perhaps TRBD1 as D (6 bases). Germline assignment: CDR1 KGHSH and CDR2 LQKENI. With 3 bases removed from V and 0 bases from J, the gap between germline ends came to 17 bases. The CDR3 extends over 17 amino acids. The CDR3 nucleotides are TGTGCCAGCTCACCCCTTCGGGACACCTCTGCTAACTATGGCTACACCTTC. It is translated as CASSPLRDTSANYGYTF.

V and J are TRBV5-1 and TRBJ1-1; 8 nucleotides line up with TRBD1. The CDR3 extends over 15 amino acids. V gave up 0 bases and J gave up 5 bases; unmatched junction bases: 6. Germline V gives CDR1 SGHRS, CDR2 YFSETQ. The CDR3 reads CASSLDTGGWTEAFF. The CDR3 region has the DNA TGCGCCAGCAGCTTGGATACAGGGGGGTGGACTGAAGCTTTCTTT.

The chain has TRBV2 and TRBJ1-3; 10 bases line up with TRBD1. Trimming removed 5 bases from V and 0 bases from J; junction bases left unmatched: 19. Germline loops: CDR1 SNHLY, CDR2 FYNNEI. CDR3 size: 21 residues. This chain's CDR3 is CASSKIRTGQGFPGSGNTIYF. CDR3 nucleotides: TGTGCCAGCAGTAAAATCCGAACGGGACAGGGGTTTCCGGGCTCTGGAAACACCATATATTTT.

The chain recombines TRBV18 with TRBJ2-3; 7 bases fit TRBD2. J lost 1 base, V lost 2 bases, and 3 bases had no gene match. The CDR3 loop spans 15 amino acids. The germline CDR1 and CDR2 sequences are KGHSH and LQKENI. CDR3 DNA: TGTGCCAGCTCACCAGGCGGGGGTGGCACAGATACGCAGTATTTT. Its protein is CASSPGGGGTDTQYF.